The present T cell receptor beta chain was sequenced within a study of shared clonotypes between healthy human individuals. Study-level points and caveats: Generally, naive subsets (rather than memory subsets) showed larger estimated richness. The study found about 5% of naive CD4 clonotypes shared across a few donors.

CDR1 SGHNT and CDR2 YENEEA come from the germline V gene. V gave up 5 bases and J gave up 4 bases, with 12 bases separating them. This CDR3 is 13 amino acids long. About this clone: No antigen is known for it.

Per the original methods: Junction-only immunoSEQ sequences carried no quality scores, so filtering differed. Assay: immunoSEQ multiplex PCR; the TCRdb copy retains only in-frame clones and omits some. The V and J calls and clone size were taken over from that table, and D and trimming were inferred from the DNA. The data hold roughly 1,800,000 clones, with approximately 94% observed a single time. Selected positively for CCR7 and CD45RO-negative, naive CD8 cells excluded terminally differentiated effector memory CD45RA+ cells. This TCR was recovered from a man younger than 35 in good health. The gene calls are TRBV11-3 and TRBJ2-7; D may be TRBD1 (5 bases). Sequencing was performed on naive CD8+ T cells sorted from blood. CDR3 loop: CASSDSVNYEQYF. CDR3 coding DNA: TGTGCCAGCAGCGACAGCGTTAATTACGAGCAGTACTTC.